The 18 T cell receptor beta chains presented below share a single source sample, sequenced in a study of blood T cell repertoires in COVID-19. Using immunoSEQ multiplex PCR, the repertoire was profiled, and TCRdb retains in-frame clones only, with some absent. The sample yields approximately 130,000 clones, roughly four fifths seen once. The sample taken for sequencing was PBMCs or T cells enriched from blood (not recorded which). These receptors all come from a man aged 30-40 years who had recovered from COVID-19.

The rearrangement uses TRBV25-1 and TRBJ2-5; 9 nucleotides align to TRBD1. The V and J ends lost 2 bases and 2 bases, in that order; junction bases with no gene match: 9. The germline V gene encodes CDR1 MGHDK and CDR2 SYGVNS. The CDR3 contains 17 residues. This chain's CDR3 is CASSEQTTGGVQETQYF. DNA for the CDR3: TGTGCCAGCAGTGAACAGACGACAGGGGGGGTTCAAGAGACCCAGTACTTC.

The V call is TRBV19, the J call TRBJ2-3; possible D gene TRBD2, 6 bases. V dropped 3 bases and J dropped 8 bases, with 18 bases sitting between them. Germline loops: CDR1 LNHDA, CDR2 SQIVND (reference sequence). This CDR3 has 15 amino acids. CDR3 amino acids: CASSMAGRGSGTQYF. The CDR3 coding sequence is TGTGCCAGTAGTATGGCGGGACGGGGGTCAGGTACGCAGTATTTT.

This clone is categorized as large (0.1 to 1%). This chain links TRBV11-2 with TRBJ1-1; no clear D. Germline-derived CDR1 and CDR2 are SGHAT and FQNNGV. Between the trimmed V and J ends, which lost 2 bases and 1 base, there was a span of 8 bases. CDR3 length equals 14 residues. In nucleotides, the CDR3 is TGTGCCAGCAGCTTACTCCGCGGGAACACTGAAGCTTTCTTT. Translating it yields CASSLLRGNTEAFF.

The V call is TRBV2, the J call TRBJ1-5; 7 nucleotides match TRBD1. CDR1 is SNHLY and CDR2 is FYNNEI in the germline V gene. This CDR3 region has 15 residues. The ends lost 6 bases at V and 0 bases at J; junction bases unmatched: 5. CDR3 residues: CASRPDRNSNQPQHF. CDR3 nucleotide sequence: TGTGCCAGCAGACCGGACAGGAATAGCAATCAGCCCCAGCATTTT.

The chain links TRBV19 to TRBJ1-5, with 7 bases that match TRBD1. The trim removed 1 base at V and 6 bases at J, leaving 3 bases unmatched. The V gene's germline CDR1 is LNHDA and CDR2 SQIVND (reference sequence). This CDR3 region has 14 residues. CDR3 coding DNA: TGTGCCAGTAGTATAGTCCAGGGGGGTCAGCCCCAGCATTTT. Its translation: CASSIVQGGQPQHF.

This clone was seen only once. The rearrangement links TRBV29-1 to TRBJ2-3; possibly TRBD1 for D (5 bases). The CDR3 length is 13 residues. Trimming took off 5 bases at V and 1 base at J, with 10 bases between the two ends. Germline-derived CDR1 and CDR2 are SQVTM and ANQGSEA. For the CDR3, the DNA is TGCAGCGTTCGGACATCTGGCACAGATACGCAGTATTTT. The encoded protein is CSVRTSGTDTQYF.

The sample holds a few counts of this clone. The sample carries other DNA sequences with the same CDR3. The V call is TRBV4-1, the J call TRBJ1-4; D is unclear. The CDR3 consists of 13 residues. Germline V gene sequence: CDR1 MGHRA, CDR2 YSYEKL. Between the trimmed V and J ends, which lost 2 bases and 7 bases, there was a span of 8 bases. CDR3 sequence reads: CASSQWRGEKLFF. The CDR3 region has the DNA TGCGCCAGCAGCCAATGGCGCGGTGAAAAACTGTTTTTT.

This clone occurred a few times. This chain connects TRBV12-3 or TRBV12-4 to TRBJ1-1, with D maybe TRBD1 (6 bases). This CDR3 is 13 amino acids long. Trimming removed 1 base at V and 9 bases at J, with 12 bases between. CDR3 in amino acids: CASSLGNREKAFF. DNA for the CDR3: TGTGCCAGCAGTTTAGGGAACAGGGAGAAAGCTTTCTTT.

CDR3 nucleotides: TGTGCCACGGACAGGGGTTCCACAGATACGCAGTATTTT. Translation: CATDRGSTDTQYF. The chain combines TRBV24-1 with TRBJ2-3; 9 bases map to TRBD1. Germline V gene sequence: CDR1 KGHDR, CDR2 SFDVKD. The CDR3 loop spans 13 amino acids. The ends lost 10 bases at V and 2 bases at J; junction bases unmatched: 3.

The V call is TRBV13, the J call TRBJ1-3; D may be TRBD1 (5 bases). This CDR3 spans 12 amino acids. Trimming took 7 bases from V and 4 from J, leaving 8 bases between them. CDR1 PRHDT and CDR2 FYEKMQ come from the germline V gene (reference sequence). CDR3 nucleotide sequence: TGTGCCAGCACAGGGTCCGGAAACACCATATATTTT. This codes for CASTGSGNTIYF.

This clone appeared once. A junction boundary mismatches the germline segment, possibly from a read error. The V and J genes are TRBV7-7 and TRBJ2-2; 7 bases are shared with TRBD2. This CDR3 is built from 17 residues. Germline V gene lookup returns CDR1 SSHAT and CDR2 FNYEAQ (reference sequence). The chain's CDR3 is CASSPLAGDPNTGELFF. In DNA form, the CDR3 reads TGTGCTAGCAGCCCCCTGGCGGGGGACCCGAACACCGGGGAGCTGTTTTTT. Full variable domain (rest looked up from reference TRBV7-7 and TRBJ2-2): GAGVSQSPRYKVTKRGQDVTLRCDPISSHATLYWYQQALGQGPEFLTYFNYEAQPDKSGLPSDRFSAERPEGSISTLTIQRTEQRDSAMYRCASSPLAGDPNTGELFFGEGSRLTVL.

DNA for the CDR3: TGTGCCAGCAGCTTCCCAGGGGAGAACACCGGGGAGCTGTTTTTT. It is translated as CASSFPGENTGELFF. The chain joins TRBV5-4 to TRBJ2-2, with D possibly matching TRBD1 (6 bases). The germline gives CDR1 SGHNT, CDR2 YYREEE (reference sequence). This CDR3 is built from 15 residues. V was pared by 2 bases and J by 1 base, with 9 bases between.

The CDR3 region is CASRPDSSGANVLTF. CDR3 coding DNA: TGTGCCAGCAGGCCAGACAGCTCTGGGGCCAACGTCCTGACTTTC. The chain links TRBV28 to TRBJ2-6; D possibly corresponds to TRBD1 (5 bases). Germline-derived CDR1 and CDR2 are MDHEN and SYDVKM. The CDR3 is made up of 15 amino acids. Trimming cost V 6 bases and J 0 bases, with 9 bases left between them.

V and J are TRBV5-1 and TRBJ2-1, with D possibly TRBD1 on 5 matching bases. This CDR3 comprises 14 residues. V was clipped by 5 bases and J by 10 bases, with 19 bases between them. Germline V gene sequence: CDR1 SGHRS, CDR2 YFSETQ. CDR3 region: CASRSQAFRAEQFF. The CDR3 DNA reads TGCGCCAGCAGGTCACAGGCCTTTAGAGCCGAGCAGTTCTTC.

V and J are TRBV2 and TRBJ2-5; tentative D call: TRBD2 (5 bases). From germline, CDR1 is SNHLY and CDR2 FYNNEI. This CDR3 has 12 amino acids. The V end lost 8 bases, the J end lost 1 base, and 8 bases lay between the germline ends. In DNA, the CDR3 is TGTGCCAGCCGAGGAGGCCAAGAGACCCAGTACTTC. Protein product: CASRGGQETQYF.

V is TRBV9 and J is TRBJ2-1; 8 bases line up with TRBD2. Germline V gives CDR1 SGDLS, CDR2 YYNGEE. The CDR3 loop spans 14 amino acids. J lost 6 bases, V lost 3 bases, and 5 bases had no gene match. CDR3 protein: CASSGTSSANEQFF. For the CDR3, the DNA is TGTGCCAGCAGCGGGACTAGCTCGGCCAATGAGCAGTTCTTC.

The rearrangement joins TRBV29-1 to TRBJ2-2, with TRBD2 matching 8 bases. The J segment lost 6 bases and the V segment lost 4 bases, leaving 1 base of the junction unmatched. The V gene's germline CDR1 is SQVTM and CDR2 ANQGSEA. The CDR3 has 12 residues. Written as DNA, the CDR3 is TGCAGCGTTGTTAGCGGGGCCGGGGAGCTGTTTTTT. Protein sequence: CSVVSGAGELFF.

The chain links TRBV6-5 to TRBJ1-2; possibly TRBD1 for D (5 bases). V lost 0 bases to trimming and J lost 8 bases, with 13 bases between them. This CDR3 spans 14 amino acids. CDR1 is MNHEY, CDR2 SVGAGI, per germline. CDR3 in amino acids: CASSYSGGEGGYTF. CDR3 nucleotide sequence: TGTGCCAGCAGTTACTCCGGGGGAGAGGGGGGCTACACCTTC.